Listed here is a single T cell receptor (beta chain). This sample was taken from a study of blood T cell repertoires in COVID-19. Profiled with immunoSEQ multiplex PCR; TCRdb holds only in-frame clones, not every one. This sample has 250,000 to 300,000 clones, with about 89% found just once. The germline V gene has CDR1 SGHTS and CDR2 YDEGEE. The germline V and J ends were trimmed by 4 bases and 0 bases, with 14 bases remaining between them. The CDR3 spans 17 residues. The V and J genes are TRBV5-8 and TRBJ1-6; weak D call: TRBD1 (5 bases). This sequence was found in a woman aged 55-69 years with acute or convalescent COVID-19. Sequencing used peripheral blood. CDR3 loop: CASSPGPGSSYNSPLHF. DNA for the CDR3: TGTGCCAGCAGCCCAGGGCCCGGGAGCTCCTATAATTCACCCCTCCACTTT.